Included here is one T cell receptor beta chain sequence, with context. The CDR3 consists of 15 residues. Germline lookup yields CDR1 LNHDA and CDR2 SQIVND (reference sequence). V was trimmed by 5 bases and J by 7 bases, leaving 17 bases between them. The sample originates from a study of blood T cell repertoires in COVID-19. As for the study in general: Samples representing acute and convalescent COVID-19 were sourced from the United States, Italy and Spain. In each case, the material was cDNA or gDNA derived from T cells, B-cell-depleted T cells, or PBMCs.

Study processing details: Estimated nucleated cell counts came from reference gene primer amplification. Some clones are missing from TCRdb's copy, which holds only in-frame ones; the method was immunoSEQ multiplex PCR. That table furnishes V, J and clone size, whereas the DNA furnished D and trimming. The profile shows about 77,000 clones, about 80% of them singletons. This chain links TRBV19 with TRBJ1-4, with TRBD1 as a possible D gene (5 bases). The sample was peripheral blood. This TCR was recovered from a woman aged 70-85 years with acute or convalescent COVID-19. The CDR3 spells CASSVRAGEAEKLFF. The CDR3 DNA sequence: TGTGCCAGTAGTGTTCGGGCGGGGGAGGCTGAAAAACTGTTTTTT.